This T cell receptor beta chain derives from a study of CD8 T cell repertoires and HIV-1 epitope variants. Study details: Separate wells received one of Twenty-five Gag or Nef variant peptides. Autologous T cell-negative cells served as antigen-presenting cells in equal numbers. An uncultured baseline aliquot held 1M T cells.

As regards this clone: Antigen unknown.

TCR beta CDR3 was sequenced at survey depth on immunoSEQ. Sequencing was performed with immunoSEQ multiplex PCR; in TCRdb, only in-frame clones are kept and a portion is missing. The top ten clones hold 41% of a sample with a few thousand clones, roughly 60% of them seen once. The TCR originated in a male donor with HIV. Sequenced: cultured CD8+ T cells derived from PBMCs.

CDR3 coding DNA: TGTGCCAGTAGTCAACAATATTCACCCCTCCACTTT. Translation: CASSQQYSPLHF. This chain links TRBV19 with TRBJ1-6, with unresolved D. CDR3 size: 12 residues. Looked up from germline, CDR1 is LNHDA and CDR2 is SQIVND (reference sequence). Trimming cost V 5 bases and J 8 bases, with 7 bases left between them.